This T cell receptor (beta chain) is from a study of T-cell reconstitution after alpha-beta-depleted transplantation in children. Whole-study results and caveats: Surviving thymic progenitors and recipient T cells were the source of high TCRbeta diversity at day 60 in some patients.

It was with unique molecular identifiers that the TCRbeta library was prepared. TCRdb passed the PCR reads through MiXCR, listing each CDR3 protein once. The sample includes 580,000 or so distinct CDR3 sequences, more than 20% of them seen just once. Details on this clonotype: Its antigen is unknown.

Sequenced material: PBMCs, mostly from graft donor cells, taken 360 days after TCRalphabeta/CD19-depleted stem cell transplant. The receptor was derived from a boy under three years old who had a stem cell transplant for acute myeloid leukemia, so the T cells may come from the graft donor.

Here the CDR3 DNA reads TGTGCCAGCTGGGGGACCCGGGAGCTGTTTTTT. It translates to CASWGTRELFF. The chain joins TRBV28 to TRBJ2-2, with D perhaps given as TRBD1 or TRBD2 (5 bases each). CDR3 length equals 11 residues. The germline V gene has CDR1 MDHEN and CDR2 SYDVKM. V was pared by 8 bases and J by 9 bases, with 10 bases between. Looking up the rest from reference TRBV28 and TRBJ2-2 gives the full variable domain: DVKVTQSSRYLVKRTGEKVFLECVQDMDHENMFWYRQDPGLGLRLIYFSYDVKMKEKGDIPEGYSVSREKKERFSLILESASTNQTSMYLCASWGTRELFFGEGSRLTVL.